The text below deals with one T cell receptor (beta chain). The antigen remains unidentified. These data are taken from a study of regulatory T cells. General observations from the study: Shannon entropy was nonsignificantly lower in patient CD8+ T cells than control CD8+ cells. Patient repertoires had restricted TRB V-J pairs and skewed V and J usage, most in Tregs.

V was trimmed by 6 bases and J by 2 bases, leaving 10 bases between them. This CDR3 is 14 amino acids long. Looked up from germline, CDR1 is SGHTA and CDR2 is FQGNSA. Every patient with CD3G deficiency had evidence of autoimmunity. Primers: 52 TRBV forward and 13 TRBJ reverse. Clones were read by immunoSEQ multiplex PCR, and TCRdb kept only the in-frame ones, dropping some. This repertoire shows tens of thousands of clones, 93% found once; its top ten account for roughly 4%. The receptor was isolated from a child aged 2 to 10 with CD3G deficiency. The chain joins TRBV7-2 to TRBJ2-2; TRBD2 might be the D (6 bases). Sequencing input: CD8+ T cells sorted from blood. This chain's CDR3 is CASRLGLNTGELFF. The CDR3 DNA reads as TGTGCCAGCAGATTGGGACTTAACACCGGGGAGCTGTTTTTT.